A single sample gave rise to the 24 T cell receptor beta chains below, sequenced in a study of blood T cell repertoires in COVID-19. TCRdb's copy holds only in-frame clones and misses some; the assay was immunoSEQ multiplex PCR. Here the sample spans about 410,000 clones, 86% being singletons. Sequencing was done on a sample of peripheral blood. Receptors originate from a woman younger than 45 with active or convalescent COVID-19.

V is TRBV3-1 (or the pseudogene TRBV3-2) and J is TRBJ2-1, with TRBD2 matching 8 bases. Germline V gene data show CDR1 as LGHDT and CDR2 as YNNKEL (reference sequence). V lost 0 bases and J lost 7; bases outside the gene matches: 11. This CDR3 spans 17 amino acids. The CDR3 loop is CASSQDRRLAGLNEQFF. In DNA form, the CDR3 reads TGTGCCAGCAGCCAAGATAGGCGGCTAGCGGGCCTGAATGAGCAGTTCTTC.

The rearrangement uses TRBV19 and TRBJ2-1; 9 nucleotides agree with TRBD2. There are 15 residues in the CDR3. Germline trimming cut 5 bases from V and 4 bases from J; bases unmatched to any gene: 6. The V gene's germline CDR1 is LNHDA and CDR2 SQIVND (reference sequence). CDR3 loop: CASSPLAGGYNEQFF. CDR3 bases: TGTGCCAGTAGTCCGCTCGCGGGAGGGTACAATGAGCAGTTCTTC.

The chain combines TRBV10-3 with TRBJ2-3, with 7 bases fitting TRBD2. Trimming took 5 bases from V and 0 from J; bases not matched to a gene: 8. The CDR3 length is 16 residues. Per the germline V gene, CDR1 is ENHRY and CDR2 is SYGVKD. The CDR3 nucleotides read TGTGCCATCAGTCAGAGGGAGGGGCAGAGCACAGATACGCAGTATTTT. Protein product: CAISQREGQSTDTQYF.

The CDR3 nucleotides read TGTGCCAGCATTGGGCGGGAGAACTACGAGCAGTACTTC. Its translation is CASIGRENYEQYF. The chain joins TRBV6-5 to TRBJ2-7; 7 bases are shared with TRBD2. J lost 3 bases, V lost 7 bases, and 6 bases had no gene match. The CDR3 is 13 amino acids. The germline V gene has CDR1 MNHEY and CDR2 SVGAGI.

V is TRBV5-1 and J is TRBJ1-2, with D possibly being TRBD1 (6 bases). Trimming pared 4 bases from V and 2 bases from J, leaving 18 bases between. Germline-derived CDR1 and CDR2 are SGHRS and YFSETQ. This CDR3 spans 16 amino acids. The CDR3 nucleotides read TGCGCCAGCAGCCCCAAGGGGGGGGGTCTAAACTATGGCTACACCTTC. Its protein product is CASSPKGGGLNYGYTF.

V is TRBV3-1 (or the pseudogene TRBV3-2) and J is TRBJ2-1, with 12 bases matching TRBD2. The CDR3 runs 17 residues. The germline V gene encodes CDR1 LGHDT and CDR2 YNNKEL (reference sequence). V shed 0 bases and J 9 bases; nucleotides not matched to a gene: 9. Written as DNA, the CDR3 is TGTGCCAGCAGCCAAGATCGGGGGCTAGCGGGAGGGGGTGAGCAGTTCTTC. Translation gives CASSQDRGLAGGGEQFF.

A word on this clone: Distinct nucleotide sequences in the sample also encode this CDR3. The J gene is TRBJ1-2, the V gene TRBV6-1; D is uncertain. This CDR3 spans 14 amino acids. The germline V and J ends were trimmed by 3 bases and 3 bases, with 11 bases remaining between them. Germline values: CDR1 MNHNS, CDR2 SASEGT. The CDR3 nucleotides are TGTGCCAGCAGTGAGGTCGGCGGGGACTATGGCTACACCTTC. Translating gives CASSEVGGDYGYTF.

The chain carries TRBV6-1 and TRBJ2-7, with a tentative D call TRBD2 (5 bases). V was cut by 2 bases and J by 6 bases, with 11 bases left in between. Germline V gene sequence: CDR1 MNHNS, CDR2 SASEGT. The CDR3 sequence is 13 residues long. The CDR3 sequence: CASSEYGKGEQYF. The CDR3 DNA sequence: TGTGCCAGCAGTGAATACGGGAAGGGCGAGCAGTACTTC.

In nucleotides, the CDR3 is TGTGCCAGCAGCGCCACCGGGACTACGGTGGTCAATGAGCAGTTCTTC. The encoded protein is CASSATGTTVVNEQFF. J is TRBJ2-1 and V is TRBV9; 7 bases are shared with TRBD2. Germline V gene sequence: CDR1 SGDLS, CDR2 YYNGEE. After removal of 3 bases from V and 6 bases from J, the junction contained 12 bases not matched to a gene. This CDR3 region has 16 residues. The variable domain in full, with the rest retrieved from reference TRBV9 and TRBJ2-1, is DSGVTQTPKHLITATGQRVTLRCSPRSGDLSVYWYQQSLDQGLQFLIQYYNGEERAKGNILERFSAQQFPDLHSELNLSSLELGDSALYFCASSATGTTVVNEQFFGPGTRLTVL.

This CDR3 reads CAWDDRDKSRAEAFF. The CDR3 coding sequence is TGTGCCTGGGATGACCGGGACAAGAGTAGGGCTGAAGCTTTCTTT. The chain employs TRBV30 and TRBJ1-1; TRBD1 might be the D (6 bases). Looked up from germline, CDR1 is GTSNPN and CDR2 is SVGIG (reference sequence). The CDR3 is made up of 15 amino acids. V was shortened by 5 bases and J by 6 bases, with 22 bases between the two germline ends.

In its sample, this clone was seen a few times. V and J are TRBV10-3 and TRBJ1-1, with 12 bases lining up with TRBD1. The germline CDR1 and CDR2 sequences are ENHRY and SYGVKD. The CDR3 loop spans 15 amino acids. Germline trimming cut 6 bases from V and 9 bases from J; bases unmatched to any gene: 11. The CDR3 DNA is TGTGCCATCAGGGAGCCGGGACAGGGGGCCTGGCAAGCTTTCTTT. Amino acids: CAIREPGQGAWQAFF.

V and J are TRBV6-6 and TRBJ1-2, with 7 bases aligning to TRBD1. Trimming removed 5 bases from V and 3 bases from J; junction bases left unmatched: 18. Germline-derived CDR1 and CDR2 are MNHNY and SVGAGI (reference sequence). The CDR3 runs to 18 residues. The CDR3 loop reads CASSPLPGGDLFDYGYTF. As DNA, the CDR3 is TGTGCCAGCAGTCCACTTCCAGGGGGAGATCTTTTTGACTATGGCTACACCTTC.

V is TRBV12-5 and J is TRBJ2-2; D is unclear. The CDR3 covers 14 residues. The germline V and J ends were trimmed by 0 bases and 5 bases, with 7 bases remaining between them. Per germline, CDR1 LGHNT and CDR2 FRNRAP. The CDR3 DNA is TGTGCTAGTGGTTTGGTAATGAGGACCGGGGAGCTGTTTTTT. Translated, it gives CASGLVMRTGELFF.

This clone was seen a handful of times. This chain links TRBV7-2 with TRBJ1-5; D is undetermined. Germline V CDR1 and CDR2: SGHTA, FQGNSA. The V and J ends lost 1 base and 5 bases respectively, with 12 bases between them. The CDR3 runs 15 residues. The CDR3 spells CASSLVGSLDQPQHF. The CDR3 nucleotides are TGTGCCAGCAGCTTAGTTGGGTCACTAGATCAGCCCCAGCATTTT.

V usage is TRBV6-6 and J usage is TRBJ1-2; perhaps TRBD1 as D (6 bases). The germline gives CDR1 MNHNY, CDR2 SVGAGI (reference sequence). CDR3 length: 15 residues. The V and J ends lost 2 bases and 6 bases respectively, with 16 bases between them. In nucleotides, the CDR3 is TGTGCCAGCAGTTACATCCAACAGGGAAGTCATGGCTACACCTTC. Its translation is CASSYIQQGSHGYTF.

CDR3 bases: TGTGCCAGCAGCTTACAGCGGGAGTCCTACAATGAGCAGTTCTTC. Residues: CASSLQRESYNEQFF. The chain recombines TRBV7-6 with TRBJ2-1; 8 bases match TRBD2. CDR3 length: 15 amino acids. Germline CDR1 SGHVS, CDR2 FNYEAQ. J gave up 1 base and V 2 bases, and 1 base lay outside the gene matches. The variable domain in full, with the rest retrieved from reference TRBV7-6 and TRBJ2-1, is GAGVSQSPRYKVTKRGQDVALRCDPISGHVSLYWYRQALGQGPEFLTYFNYEAQQDKSGLPNDRFSAERPEGSISTLTIQRTEQRDSAMYRCASSLQRESYNEQFFGPGTRLTVL.

V usage is TRBV7-9 and J usage is TRBJ1-1; 11 bases align to TRBD1. The germline V gene has CDR1 SEHNR and CDR2 FQNEAQ (reference sequence). V dropped 5 bases and J dropped 0; count of bases not matched to a gene: 11. The CDR3 is 18 amino acids. CDR3 nucleotides: TGTGCCAGCAGCCCTAGGGGACAGGGGGGGTTTCTGAACACTGAAGCTTTCTTT. Translating gives CASSPRGQGGFLNTEAFF.

V and J are TRBV21-1 and TRBJ1-3; the D segment call TRBD1 is taken from the table without a DNA check. TRBV21-1 is tagged as a pseudogene. The CDR3 is 13 residues long. The CDR3 loop is CASSQGSGNTIYF. The DNA of the CDR3 is TGTGCCAGCAGTCAGGGCTCCGGAAACACCATATATTTT.

The V and J genes are TRBV5-1 and TRBJ1-3; the D gene is possibly TRBD1 (6 bases). The germline V gene encodes CDR1 SGHRS and CDR2 YFSETQ. V was cut by 2 bases and J by 0 bases, with 9 bases left in between. The CDR3 extends over 15 amino acids. CDR3 DNA: TGCGCCAGCAGCTTTGGGGGCGGCTCTGGAAACACCATATATTTT. It yields the protein CASSFGGGSGNTIYF.

This clone was seen once. Here the CDR3 DNA reads TGCGCCAGCAGCGGGGGACAGGGGGTGACTGAAGCTTTCTTT. Its protein is CASSGGQGVTEAFF. The chain is built from TRBV5-1 and TRBJ1-1, with 11 bases that match TRBD1. Germline V lookup: CDR1 SGHRS, CDR2 YFSETQ. V shed 4 bases and J 5 bases; nucleotides not matched to a gene: 4. This CDR3 spans 14 amino acids.

The chain uses TRBV5-1 and TRBJ1-1; 8 nucleotides agree with TRBD1. This CDR3 region has 15 residues. V shed 4 bases, J shed 5 bases, and the junction held 10 bases outside the gene matches. Germline V CDR1 and CDR2: SGHRS, YFSETQ. The CDR3 coding sequence is TGCGCCAGCAGCCCTGCCCCGGACAGGGCAACTGAAGCTTTCTTT. It yields the protein CASSPAPDRATEAFF.

This clone has a handful of counts. The V call is TRBV3-1 (or the pseudogene TRBV3-2), the J call TRBJ1-4; 7 nucleotides agree with TRBD1. This CDR3 is 14 amino acids long. Germline CDR1 reads LGHDT; CDR2 reads YNNKEL (reference sequence). Trimming cost V 1 base and J 8 bases; bases outside gene matches: 4. CDR3 in DNA: TGTGCCAGCAGCCAAGTACAGGGGAAAGAAAAACTGTTTTTT. Protein product: CASSQVQGKEKLFF.

This chain links TRBV7-9 with TRBJ1-1, with D perhaps TRBD1 (6 bases). From germline, CDR1 is SEHNR and CDR2 FQNEAQ (reference sequence). The CDR3 has 15 residues. V dropped 4 bases and J dropped 4 bases, with 16 bases sitting between them. The CDR3 reads CASSSRGGGRTEAFF. CDR3 bases: TGTGCCAGCAGCTCACGAGGCGGGGGCCGCACTGAAGCTTTCTTT.

The CDR3 DNA reads as TGCAGTGCTAGTTATGCAGGGGGCATAGATGAGCAGTTCTTC. The encoded protein is CSASYAGGIDEQFF. The chain is built from TRBV20-1 and TRBJ2-1, with 8 bases that match TRBD1. CDR1 and CDR2 from the germline V gene are DFQATT and SNEGSKA (reference sequence). Germline trimming cut 3 bases from V and 8 bases from J; bases unmatched to any gene: 9. The CDR3 consists of 14 residues.